What follows are 30 T cell receptor beta chains derived from one specimen sequenced in a study of blood T cell repertoires in COVID-19. Data came from immunoSEQ multiplex PCR; TCRdb stores just in-frame clones and leaves some out. The repertoire consists of roughly 150,000 clones, with over 75% occurring once and the leading ten covering roughly 3%. The source material was peripheral blood. All receptors derive from a woman in her fifties or sixties with active COVID-19.

This sequence joins TRBV4-3 and TRBJ2-1; TRBD1 aligns across 8 bases. The CDR3 is 13 amino acids. Losses at the gene ends were 1 base for V and 8 bases for J; bases not matched to a gene: 1. Germline assignment: CDR1 LGHNA and CDR2 YSLEER. In DNA, the CDR3 is TGCGCCAGCAGCCAAGTGACAGGGGATGAGCAGTTCTTC. Residues: CASSQVTGDEQFF.

V usage is TRBV7-2 and J usage is TRBJ2-7; a possible D gene is TRBD2 (5 bases). The V end lost 2 bases, the J end lost 0 bases, and 17 bases lay between the germline ends. The CDR3 loop spans 17 amino acids. Germline CDR1 is SGHTA and CDR2 is FQGNSA. The CDR3 DNA reads TGTGCCAGCAGCTTACAGCCTCGAGGGCTGAGCTCCTACGAGCAGTACTTC. Residues: CASSLQPRGLSSYEQYF.

The chain combines TRBV3-1 (or the pseudogene TRBV3-2) with TRBJ1-2, with D possibly TRBD1 on 6 matching bases. Germline V gives CDR1 LGHDT, CDR2 YNNKEL (reference sequence). Between the trimmed V and J ends, which lost 1 base and 4 bases, there was a span of 10 bases. The CDR3 extends over 14 amino acids. The CDR3 reads CASSQGGGGYGYTF. CDR3 nucleotide sequence: TGTGCCAGCAGCCAAGGAGGGGGGGGCTATGGCTACACCTTC.

The chain couples TRBV6-5 to TRBJ1-2; 7 bases fit TRBD1. Trimming took 2 bases from V and 7 from J; bases not matched to a gene: 4. Germline values: CDR1 MNHEY, CDR2 SVGAGI. This CDR3 has 13 residues. DNA of the CDR3: TGTGCCAGCAGTTACAATCAGGGGGGTGGCTACACCTTC. Its protein is CASSYNQGGGYTF.

The genes are TRBV6-5 and TRBJ2-3; the D gene is possibly TRBD2 (5 bases). CDR1 and CDR2 from the germline V gene are MNHEY and SVGAGI. The V and J ends lost 1 base and 2 bases respectively, with 13 bases between them. The CDR3 consists of 16 residues. In DNA, the CDR3 is TGTGCCAGCAGTTACTGGACGGCTAGCCACACAGATACGCAGTATTTT. It specifies CASSYWTASHTDTQYF.

The V call is TRBV5-1, the J call TRBJ1-4, with D unresolved. This CDR3 has 15 residues. V was cut by 0 bases and J by 3 bases, with 9 bases left in between. In germline, CDR1 is SGHRS, CDR2 YFSETQ. CDR3 loop: CASSLEGSPNEKLFF. The CDR3 bases are TGCGCCAGCAGCTTGGAAGGTAGCCCTAATGAAAAACTGTTTTTT. The full variable domain, completed using reference TRBV5-1 and TRBJ1-4, is KAGVTQTPRYLIKTRGQQVTLSCSPISGHRSVSWYQQTPGQGLQFLFEYFSETQRNKGNFPGRFSGRQFSNSRSEMNVSTLELGDSALYLCASSLEGSPNEKLFFGSGTQLSVL.

CDR3 bases: TGTGCCAGCCTTGACCCAGCGGGACCCACAGATACGCAGTATTTT. Translation: CASLDPAGPTDTQYF. The chain couples TRBV28 to TRBJ2-3, with 7 bases matching TRBD2. Per the germline V gene, CDR1 is MDHEN and CDR2 is SYDVKM. CDR3 length equals 15 residues. V was pared by 8 bases and J by 2 bases, with 10 bases of the junction left unmatched.

This chain links TRBV14 with TRBJ2-7; D is possibly TRBD2 (6 bases). CDR3 length: 16 amino acids. The germline V gene has CDR1 SGHDN and CDR2 FVKESK. The V gene lost 0 bases and the J gene lost 0 bases, with 12 bases spanning the gap. DNA for the CDR3: TGTGCCAGCAGCCAAGATTTGCTAGCGAGCTCCTACGAGCAGTACTTC. This translates into CASSQDLLASSYEQYF.

This sequence joins TRBV7-2 and TRBJ2-7; no firm D call. The CDR3 loop spans 14 amino acids. Germline CDR1 SGHTA, CDR2 FQGNSA. Trimming pared 5 bases from V and 6 bases from J, leaving 17 bases between. The CDR3 loop is CASSPRWRLGEQYF. The CDR3 coding sequence is TGTGCCAGCAGCCCCAGGTGGCGTTTGGGCGAGCAGTACTTC.

Comment on this clone: At the DNA level, this CDR3 is encoded by other sequences in the same sample as well. Here the CDR3 DNA reads TGTGCCAGCAGCCAAGCGACAGACTATGGCTACACCTTC. Translation gives CASSQATDYGYTF. The chain is built from TRBV3-1 (or the pseudogene TRBV3-2) and TRBJ1-2; perhaps TRBD1 as D (5 bases). The V end lost 1 base, the J end lost 3 bases, and 6 bases lay between the germline ends. Germline loops: CDR1 LGHDT, CDR2 YNNKEL (reference sequence). The CDR3 runs 13 residues.

The chain employs TRBV27 and TRBJ2-7, with D possibly being TRBD2 (6 bases). The germline V gene encodes CDR1 MNHEY and CDR2 SMNVEV (reference sequence). Trimming stripped 6 bases from V and 3 bases from J, with 15 bases between. The CDR3 consists of 14 residues. The CDR3 protein is CASSQVGSGYEQYF. CDR3 coding DNA: TGTGCCAGCAGCCAGGTCGGGAGTGGCTACGAGCAGTACTTC.

In DNA, the CDR3 is TGCGCCAGCTCCTCCCCATCGGGGGAAAAAAACATTCAGTACTTC. Protein: CASSSPSGEKNIQYF. J is TRBJ2-4 and V is TRBV10-1; perhaps TRBD2 as D (6 bases). The V and J ends lost 8 bases and 4 bases respectively, with 18 bases between them. This CDR3 comprises 15 residues. From germline, CDR1 is WNHNN and CDR2 SYGVQD (reference sequence).

This rearrangement joins TRBV7-2 to TRBJ2-1, with D maybe TRBD2 (6 bases). Trimming pared 5 bases from V and 3 bases from J, leaving 14 bases between. The CDR3 is made up of 15 amino acids. The germline CDR1 and CDR2 sequences are SGHTA and FQGNSA. CDR3 region: CASSLGTLVYNEQFF. In nucleotides, the CDR3 is TGTGCCAGCAGCCTCGGGACTCTGGTCTACAATGAGCAGTTCTTC.

The chain has TRBV28 and TRBJ1-5; 12 bases agree with TRBD1. CDR3 length equals 15 residues. Germline V gene data show CDR1 as MDHEN and CDR2 as SYDVKM. The V segment lost 1 base and the J segment 11 bases; nucleotides outside the gene matches: 6. This chain's CDR3 is CASSLYGTGGESQHF. The CDR3 nucleotides read TGTGCCAGCAGTTTATATGGGACAGGGGGCGAATCCCAGCATTTT.

This clone has just one count. The rearrangement uses TRBV7-2 and TRBJ2-6; unclear D gene. The CDR3 runs 16 residues. V gave up 3 bases and J gave up 4 bases, with 13 bases separating them. Germline-derived CDR1 and CDR2 are SGHTA and FQGNSA. The DNA of the CDR3 is TGTGCCAGCAGCTTGACTGGCTCCTGGGGGGCCAACGTCCTGACTTTC. It yields the protein CASSLTGSWGANVLTF.

The chain uses TRBV19 and TRBJ1-2; 9 nucleotides line up with TRBD1. CDR3 size: 15 residues. Germline assignment: CDR1 LNHDA and CDR2 SQIVND (reference sequence). The junction had 8 bases not matched to a gene; V was cut back by 5 bases and J by 4 bases. CDR3 sequence reads: CASSQGGTGIYGYTF. In nucleotides, the CDR3 is TGTGCCAGTAGTCAGGGCGGGACAGGGATCTATGGCTACACCTTC.

The CDR3 sequence is CASSNGGQAESPLHF. CDR3 DNA sequence: TGTGCCAGTAGTAACGGGGGACAGGCCGAATCACCCCTCCACTTT. The chain has TRBV19 and TRBJ1-6, with 8 nucleotides matching TRBD1. Trimming removed 4 bases from V and 10 bases from J; junction bases left unmatched: 9. The CDR3 totals 15 residues. Germline V lookup: CDR1 LNHDA, CDR2 SQIVND (reference sequence).

The chain recombines TRBV19 with TRBJ2-7; TRBD2 matches 9 bases. The CDR3 length is 16 residues. V lost 6 bases, J lost 5 bases, and 14 bases stayed unmatched. CDR1 is LNHDA and CDR2 is SQIVND in the germline V gene (reference sequence). The CDR3 spells CASRPPGSGSRDEQYF. DNA for the CDR3: TGTGCCAGTAGACCCCCTGGTAGCGGGAGTCGCGACGAGCAGTACTTC.

V usage is TRBV5-1 and J usage is TRBJ2-5; 15 bases fit TRBD2. Germline loops: CDR1 SGHRS, CDR2 YFSETQ. V shed 1 base, J shed 4 bases, and the junction held 8 bases outside the gene matches. The CDR3 spans 18 residues. The DNA for the CDR3 is TGCGCCAGCAGCTTGAGTGGACTAGCGGGAGGGAGGAGAGAGACCCAGTACTTC. Translating gives CASSLSGLAGGRRETQYF.

V and J are TRBV7-3 and TRBJ2-1, with a tentative D call TRBD2 (6 bases). The CDR3 is made up of 13 amino acids. Germline V CDR1 and CDR2: SGHTA, FQGTGA. Deletions cut 5 bases from V and 2 bases from J, with 7 bases between. CDR3 sequence: CASSGGAYNEQFF. CDR3 DNA sequence: TGTGCCAGCAGCGGCGGGGCCTACAATGAGCAGTTCTTC.

The chain carries TRBV6-5 and TRBJ2-2; D is ambiguous. V was shortened by 2 bases and J by 0 bases, with 7 bases between the two germline ends. CDR3 length: 15 amino acids. The germline gives CDR1 MNHEY, CDR2 SVGAGI. CDR3 DNA: TGTGCCAGCAGTTACCCAGAAACGAACACCGGGGAGCTGTTTTTT. Its protein product is CASSYPETNTGELFF.

The chain carries TRBV14 and TRBJ2-2; TRBD2 matches at 14 bases. This CDR3 has 17 amino acids. V lost 3 bases to trimming and J lost 6 bases; unmatched junction nucleotides: 6. CDR1 SGHDN and CDR2 FVKESK come from the germline V gene. CDR3 coding DNA: TGTGCCAGCAGCCACCCGAGACTAGCGGGAGGGCCCGGGGAGCTGTTTTTT. Its translation is CASSHPRLAGGPGELFF.

This clone was counted once. J is TRBJ2-6 and V is TRBV29-1; maybe TRBD2 (5 bases). Germline values: CDR1 SQVTM, CDR2 ANQGSEA. Trimming shortened V by 7 bases and J by 0 bases, and 16 bases separated the two germline ends. CDR3 size: 16 residues. The DNA of the CDR3 is TGCAGCGAGTCCCGGGAAAAAAACTCTGGGGCCAACGTCCTGACTTTC. Translated, it gives CSESREKNSGANVLTF.

V and J are TRBV3-1 (or the pseudogene TRBV3-2) and TRBJ1-2; tentative D call: TRBD1 (5 bases). Germline loops: CDR1 LGHDT, CDR2 YNNKEL (reference sequence). Trimming cost V 1 base and J 0 bases, with 9 bases left between them. The length of the CDR3 is 15 residues. In DNA, the CDR3 is TGTGCCAGCAGCCAAGGACAGCCAGCTAACTATGGCTACACCTTC. Its protein product is CASSQGQPANYGYTF.

The rearrangement joins TRBV6-2 or TRBV6-3 to TRBJ2-1; the D gene is possibly TRBD2 (6 bases). The CDR3 runs 12 residues. From germline, CDR1 is MNHEY and CDR2 SVGEGT. V was trimmed by 2 bases and J by 12 bases, leaving 11 bases between them. The CDR3 sequence: CASSYGGWGQFF. The CDR3 bases are TGTGCCAGCAGTTACGGGGGGTGGGGGCAGTTCTTC.

The rearrangement links TRBV14 to TRBJ2-3; D perhaps matches TRBD1 (5 bases). Per germline, CDR1 SGHDN and CDR2 FVKESK. V was trimmed by 3 bases and J by 4 bases, leaving 11 bases between them. The CDR3 extends over 14 amino acids. The CDR3 DNA sequence: TGTGCCAGCAGCCAGAACAGGAATTCAGATACGCAGTATTTT. It codes for CASSQNRNSDTQYF.

The chain uses TRBV5-1 and TRBJ2-1; D ambiguous. The CDR3 extends over 12 amino acids. Germline assignment: CDR1 SGHRS and CDR2 YFSETQ. The ends were cut back, 4 bases at V and 4 bases at J, with 6 bases in the middle. CDR3: CASSVRYNEQFF. The CDR3, as DNA: TGCGCCAGCAGCGTCCGGTACAATGAGCAGTTCTTC. Supplemented by reference TRBV5-1 and TRBJ2-1, the full variable domain reads KAGVTQTPRYLIKTRGQQVTLSCSPISGHRSVSWYQQTPGQGLQFLFEYFSETQRNKGNFPGRFSGRQFSNSRSEMNVSTLELGDSALYLCASSVRYNEQFFGPGTRLTVL.

This sequence joins TRBV28 and TRBJ2-5, with TRBD2 identical over 7 bases. The CDR3 sequence is 15 residues long. V shed 7 bases and J 0 bases; nucleotides not matched to a gene: 8. The germline CDR1 and CDR2 sequences are MDHEN and SYDVKM. The CDR3 DNA follows: TGTGCCAGCACCTCTAGCGGAGCGTACCAAGAGACCCAGTACTTC. This encodes CASTSSGAYQETQYF.

The chain carries TRBV5-6 and TRBJ2-5, with no clear D. The CDR3 extends over 13 amino acids. Germline V lookup: CDR1 SGHDT, CDR2 YYEEEE. Trimming took 0 bases from V and 3 from J, leaving 6 bases between them. The chain's CDR3 is CASSLGQKETQYF. The CDR3 bases are TGTGCCAGCAGCTTGGGACAAAAAGAGACCCAGTACTTC.

The genes are TRBV7-6 and TRBJ2-1; D is undetermined. CDR3 length: 12 residues. The V end lost 6 bases, the J end lost 0 bases, and 3 bases lay between the germline ends. CDR1 SGHVS and CDR2 FNYEAQ come from the germline V gene. CDR3 protein: CASSRSYNEQFF. In nucleotides, the CDR3 is TGTGCCAGCAGTCGCTCCTACAATGAGCAGTTCTTC.